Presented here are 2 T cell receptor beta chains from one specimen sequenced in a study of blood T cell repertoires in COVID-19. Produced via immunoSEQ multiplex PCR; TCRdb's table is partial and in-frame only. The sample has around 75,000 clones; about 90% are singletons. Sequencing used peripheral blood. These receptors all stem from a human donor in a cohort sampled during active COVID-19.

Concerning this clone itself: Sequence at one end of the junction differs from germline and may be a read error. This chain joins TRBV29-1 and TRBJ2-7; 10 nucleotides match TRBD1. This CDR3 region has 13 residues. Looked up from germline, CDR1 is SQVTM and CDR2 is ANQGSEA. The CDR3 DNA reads TGCAGCGTTGAAGATCGGATGGGGACAGGGGAAGACTTC. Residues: CSVEDRMGTGEDF.

CDR3 coding DNA: TGTGCCAGCAGCCGGGGGACGGACCAAGAGACCCAGTACTTC. Its translation: CASSRGTDQETQYF. V gene TRBV11-2 combines with J gene TRBJ2-5, with TRBD2 as a possible D gene (6 bases). With 5 bases removed from V and 0 bases from J, the gap between germline ends came to 10 bases. Per germline, CDR1 SGHAT and CDR2 FQNNGV. This CDR3 contains 14 residues.